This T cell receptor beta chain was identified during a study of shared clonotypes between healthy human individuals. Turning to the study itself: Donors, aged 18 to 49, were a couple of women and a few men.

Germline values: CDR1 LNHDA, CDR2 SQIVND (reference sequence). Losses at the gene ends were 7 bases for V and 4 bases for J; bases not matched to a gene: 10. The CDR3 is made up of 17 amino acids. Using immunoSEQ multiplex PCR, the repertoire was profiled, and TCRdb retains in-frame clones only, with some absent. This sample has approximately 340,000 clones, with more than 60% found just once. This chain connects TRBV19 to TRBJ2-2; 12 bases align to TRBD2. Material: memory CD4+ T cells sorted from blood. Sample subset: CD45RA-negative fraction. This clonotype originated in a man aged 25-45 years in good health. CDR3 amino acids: CASNLAGGPAATGELFF. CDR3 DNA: TGTGCCAGTAATCTAGCGGGAGGGCCGGCGGCCACCGGGGAGCTGTTTTTT.